This TCR beta chain was observed in a study of T cells in Graves' hyperthyroidism and ophthalmopathy. What was amplified from RNA transcripts were TCR beta CDR3 regions. With the HTBI primer set, the TCR CDR3 went through a first round of RT-PCR. TCRdb used MiXCR to reprocess the multiplex PCR reads, holding one entry per CDR3 protein. The sample contains approximately 400,000 distinct CDR3 sequences, under 20% of which appear only once. This CDR3 contains 13 residues. Trimming left V 5 bases short and J 6 bases short, with 14 bases between. Germline values: CDR1 MNHEY, CDR2 SVGEGT. The sample taken for sequencing was blood. The V and J genes are TRBV6-2 or TRBV6-3 and TRBJ2-7; D gene ambiguous. The sequence derives from a woman under 30 with Graves' hyperthyroidism. This CDR3 reads CASSLLPRTEQYF. CDR3 nucleotide sequence: TGTGCCAGCAGTCTTCTACCCCGCACCGAGCAGTACTTC.